This T cell receptor (beta chain) stems from a study of CD8 T cells in ankylosing spondylitis. The TCR beta libraries were generated through quantitative 5'-RACE incorporating molecular barcodes. TCRdb re-derived calls from the 5' RACE reads in MiXCR, one entry per CDR3 protein. The sample carries roughly 170,000 distinct CDR3 sequences, approximately 9.9% recorded once. This CDR3 comprises 15 residues. With 4 bases clipped from V and 2 bases from J, the junction kept 8 bases outside the gene matches. Germline CDR1 SGHRS, CDR2 YFSETQ. The sample consisted of blood, either unsorted or a sorted T cell fraction (not recorded which). The rearrangement joins TRBV5-1 to TRBJ1-1; 7 bases are a match to TRBD1. This clonotype was sampled from a female donor with ankylosing spondylitis or in good health (not recorded which). CDR3 loop: CASSAEGQPNTEAFF. Written as DNA, the CDR3 is TGCGCCAGCAGCGCCGAGGGACAGCCTAACACTGAAGCTTTCTTT.